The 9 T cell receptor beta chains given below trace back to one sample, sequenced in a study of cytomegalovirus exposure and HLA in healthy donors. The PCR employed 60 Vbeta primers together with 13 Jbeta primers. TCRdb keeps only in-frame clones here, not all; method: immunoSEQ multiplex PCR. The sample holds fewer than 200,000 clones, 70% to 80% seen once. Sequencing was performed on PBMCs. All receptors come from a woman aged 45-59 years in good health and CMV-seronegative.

The CDR3 spells CASSPDRETYGYTF. The CDR3 region has the DNA TGTGCCAGCAGCCCGGACAGAGAAACCTATGGCTACACCTTC. The chain recombines TRBV6-6 with TRBJ1-2, with D maybe TRBD1 (6 bases). The V end lost 6 bases, the J end lost 4 bases, and 15 bases lay between the germline ends. Germline values: CDR1 MNHNY, CDR2 SVGAGI (reference sequence). This CDR3 spans 14 amino acids.

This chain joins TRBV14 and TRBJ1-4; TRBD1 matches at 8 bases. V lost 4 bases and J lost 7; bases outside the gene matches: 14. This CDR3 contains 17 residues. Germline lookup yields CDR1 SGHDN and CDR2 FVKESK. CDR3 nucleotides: TGTGCCAGCAGCCCCTACGTAGCGGACAGGGATCCTGAAAAACTGTTTTTT. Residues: CASSPYVADRDPEKLFF.

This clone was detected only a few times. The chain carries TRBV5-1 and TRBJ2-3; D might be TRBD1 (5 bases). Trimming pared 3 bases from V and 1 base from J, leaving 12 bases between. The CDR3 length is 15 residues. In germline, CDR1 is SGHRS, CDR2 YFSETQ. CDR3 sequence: CASSWGPTGTDTQYF. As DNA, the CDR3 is TGCGCCAGCAGCTGGGGCCCGACGGGCACAGATACGCAGTATTTT.

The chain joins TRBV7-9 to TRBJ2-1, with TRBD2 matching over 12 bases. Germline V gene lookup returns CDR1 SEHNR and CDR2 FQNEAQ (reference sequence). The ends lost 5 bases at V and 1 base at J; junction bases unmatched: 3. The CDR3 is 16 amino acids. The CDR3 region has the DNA TGTGCCAGCAGCCCCGGACTAGCGGGGTCCTACAATGAGCAGTTCTTC. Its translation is CASSPGLAGSYNEQFF.

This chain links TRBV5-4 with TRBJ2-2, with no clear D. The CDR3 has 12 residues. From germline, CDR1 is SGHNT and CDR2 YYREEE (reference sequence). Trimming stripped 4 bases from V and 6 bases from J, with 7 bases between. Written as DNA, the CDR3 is TGTGCCAGCAGCCACTACGCCGGGGAGCTGTTTTTT. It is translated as CASSHYAGELFF.

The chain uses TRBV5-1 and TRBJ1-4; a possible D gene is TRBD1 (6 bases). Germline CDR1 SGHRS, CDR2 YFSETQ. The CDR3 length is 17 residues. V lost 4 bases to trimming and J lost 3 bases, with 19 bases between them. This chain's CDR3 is CASSPLQGSSANEKLFF. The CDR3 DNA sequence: TGCGCCAGCAGCCCTCTACAGGGTTCCTCGGCTAATGAAAAACTGTTTTTT.

The CDR3 DNA follows: TGTGCCAGCAGCCGAATAGCGACTAGCGGGAGTTGGCTGTACTTC. Amino acid sequence: CASSRIATSGSWLYF. The gene calls are TRBV28 and TRBJ2-7, with 12 bases matching TRBD2. Trimming removed 6 bases from V and 12 bases from J; junction bases left unmatched: 15. Germline V CDR1 and CDR2: MDHEN, SYDVKM. The CDR3 spans 15 residues.

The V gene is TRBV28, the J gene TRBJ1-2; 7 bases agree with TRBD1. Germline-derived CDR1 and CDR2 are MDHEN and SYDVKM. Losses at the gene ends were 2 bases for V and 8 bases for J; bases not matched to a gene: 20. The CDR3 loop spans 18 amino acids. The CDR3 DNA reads TGTGCCAGCAGTTTACTCCGTGCCTCTGATAGGGACAGCAGAGGCTACACCTTC. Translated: CASSLLRASDRDSRGYTF.

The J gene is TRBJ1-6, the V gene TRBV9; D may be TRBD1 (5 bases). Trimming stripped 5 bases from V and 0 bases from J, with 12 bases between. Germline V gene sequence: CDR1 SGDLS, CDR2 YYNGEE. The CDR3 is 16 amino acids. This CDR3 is CASSGDRSSYNSPLHF. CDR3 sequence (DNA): TGTGCCAGCAGTGGAGACAGAAGCTCCTATAATTCACCCCTCCACTTT.